This section outlines one T cell receptor (beta chain) sequence together with its context. Antigen specificity is unknown. The TCRbeta library incorporated unique molecular identifiers. From the PCR reads, TCRdb called clonotypes with MiXCR, one entry per CDR3 protein. The sample comprises some 200,000 distinct CDR3 sequences, roughly 8.3% of which are singletons, and about 40% rests with the top ten. The source of the sample is a study of T-cell reconstitution after alpha-beta-depleted transplantation in children. Study results and caveats: Elevated TCRbeta diversity at day 60 was traced, in some patients, to surviving recipient T cells and thymic progenitors. At around two months after transplant, the alpha-beta T cells were reportedly derived from several hundred expanded clones that came from non-depleted graft cells.

This CDR3 region has 14 residues. The V end was cut by 0 bases, the J end by 7 bases, with 10 bases between. Germline loops: CDR1 LGHNT, CDR2 FRNRAP. Sequenced here: PBMCs, mostly from graft donor cells, sampled 360 days after TCRalphabeta/CD19-depleted stem cell transplant. The J gene is TRBJ1-5, the V gene TRBV12-5; no firm D call. This clonotype was sampled from a male patient aged 2 to 10 who had a stem cell transplant for acute myeloid leukemia, so the T cells may come from the graft donor. DNA of the CDR3: TGTGCTAGTGGTTTGGTAGGTTTGGAACAGCCCCAGCATTTT. It codes for CASGLVGLEQPQHF.